Listed below are T cell receptor beta chains from one sample, sequenced in a study of T cell responses to AZD1222 COVID-19 vaccine. Profiled with immunoSEQ multiplex PCR; TCRdb holds only in-frame clones, not every one. The sample lists around 130,000 clones, 93% occurring once. Sequenced here: peripheral blood, sampled on day 0 of AZD1222 vaccination. The receptor set was obtained from an adult in good health. Both conserved end residues are part of each CDR3. D genes are given only for firm matches. Part of the rows lack a size; the others show once, few, many or a class for expanded clones.

CDR3 DNA,CDR3 protein,V gene,clone size,J gene,D gene
TGTGCCAGCTCAAGAGTTGCAGCATCTGAAGCTTTCTTT,CASSRVAASEAFF,TRBV18,.,TRBJ1-1,.
TGTGCCAGCAGTTTGCCGGACGTCTCGAACACCGGGGAGCTGTTTTTT,CASSLPDVSNTGELFF,TRBV28,.,TRBJ2-2,.
TGTGCCAGTAGTATCGAACCGGGACTAGGGTGGAATGAGCAGTTCTTC,CASSIEPGLGWNEQFF,TRBV19,.,TRBJ2-1,TRBD2
TGTGCCACCAGTGATTTTCAGAACAACACTGAAGCTTTCTTT,CATSDFQNNTEAFF,TRBV24-1,.,TRBJ1-1,.
TGTGCCAGCAGCCAAGCCCCACAGGGGGGACAGCCCCAGCATTTT,CASSQAPQGGQPQHF,TRBV4-2,.,TRBJ1-5,TRBD1
TGTGCCGGACTAAGGGCAGGGGCCCACTACGAGCAGTACTTC,CAGLRAGAHYEQYF,TRBV30,.,TRBJ2-7,.
TGTGCCAGCAGCACCTCAGGGGCCAACTATGGCTACACCTTC,CASSTSGANYGYTF,TRBV7-9,once,TRBJ1-2,.
TGTGCCAGCAGCTTAGTCCGCCCCTTCCAGGGTGGGGATGAAAAACTGTTTTTT,CASSLVRPFQGGDEKLFF,TRBV7-2,.,TRBJ1-4,.
TGTGCCAGCAGCACACGGGCGGATACGCAGTATTTT,CASSTRADTQYF,TRBV14,once,TRBJ2-3,.
TGTGCCAGCACCCTCAGAGGTTCCACTGAAGCTTTCTTT,CASTLRGSTEAFF,TRBV6-5,.,TRBJ1-1,.
TGTGCCAGCAGCCGTACAGGGTACGAGCAGTACTTC,CASSRTGYEQYF,TRBV5-6,once,TRBJ2-7,.
TGTGCCAGCGTCTTCTCTTTGGACACTGAAGCTTTCTTT,CASVFSLDTEAFF,TRBV12-3/TRBV12-4,.,TRBJ1-1,.
TGCAGCGTAGACAAAGCGAGGGCAAGCGGCTACACCTTC,CSVDKARASGYTF,TRBV29-1,.,TRBJ1-2,.
TGTGCCAGCAGCTTACTCACGACAGGGTCGTATGGCTACACCTTC,CASSLLTTGSYGYTF,TRBV7-9,.,TRBJ1-2,TRBD1
TGTGCCAGCAGTGAAGACAATAGGGCTTATGGCTACACCTTC,CASSEDNRAYGYTF,TRBV2,.,TRBJ1-2,.
TGTGCCGCCGAGCTTGGTCAGGGAATGGGAGGCTACACCTTC,CAAELGQGMGGYTF,TRBV5-8,.,TRBJ1-2,.
TGTGCCAGCAGCCCCCTGGGATGGAGTCGGGACTATGGCTACACCTTC,CASSPLGWSRDYGYTF,TRBV7-2,.,TRBJ1-2,.
TGTGCCAGCAGCCCCTTGGGACCTTACGCCTACGAGCAGTACTTC,CASSPLGPYAYEQYF,TRBV3-1/TRBV3-2,.,TRBJ2-7,.
TGTGCCAGCAGCTTAAAGGGGGGCCCGAGGACTGAAGCTTTCTTT,CASSLKGGPRTEAFF,TRBV7-3,.,TRBJ1-1,.
TGTGCCAGTAGCTGGGACAGCCCCAGTAATTCACCCCTCCACTTT,CASSWDSPSNSPLHF,TRBV19,.,TRBJ1-6,TRBD1
TGCGCCAGCAGCCATGAGAGGACAGGGGACACTGAAGCTTTCTTT,CASSHERTGDTEAFF,TRBV4-1,.,TRBJ1-1,TRBD1
TGTGCCAGCAGTTCAGGTTGGGGGAGGTCGGGCGGCTACACCTTC,CASSSGWGRSGGYTF,TRBV28,.,TRBJ1-2,.
TGTGCCTGGACCCAGGGGCTAGGCTATGGCTACACCTTC,CAWTQGLGYGYTF,TRBV30,.,TRBJ1-2,.
TGTGCCAGCAGCCAAGTTGCTAGCGGGGGCCGGGACGAGCAGTACTTC,CASSQVASGGRDEQYF,TRBV3-1/TRBV3-2,medium-sized,TRBJ2-7,TRBD2
TGCAGTGCTAGTTTATCACGCCTAGGGGGCAACAACTATGGCTACACCTTC,CSASLSRLGGNNYGYTF,TRBV20-1,.,TRBJ1-2,TRBD1
TGTGCCAGCAGTTGGATAGCGGGAGGGGGGGCCTACAATGAGCAGTTCTTC,CASSWIAGGGAYNEQFF,TRBV28,.,TRBJ2-1,TRBD2
TGTGCCAGCAGTGTGGCCGGCTCTGGAAACACCATATATTTT,CASSVAGSGNTIYF,TRBV25-1,.,TRBJ1-3,.
TGTGCCAGCAGCTTCGGCCAGGGGGCAAGGAATGAGCAGTTCTTC,CASSFGQGARNEQFF,TRBV5-4,.,TRBJ2-1,TRBD1
TGTGCCAGCAGCCCTGGGACAGCCGATGGAAACACCATATATTTT,CASSPGTADGNTIYF,TRBV7-2,.,TRBJ1-3,TRBD1
TGTGCCACCAGTCGAAGCAGCTCCTACGAGCAGTACTTC,CATSRSSSYEQYF,TRBV24-1,.,TRBJ2-7,.
TGTGCCAGCAGTTCTCTAGCGGGAGATACGCAGTATTTT,CASSSLAGDTQYF,TRBV28,.,TRBJ2-3,TRBD2
TGCAGTGCTAGTCCACAGGGGGCGGTCACCGGGGAGCTGTTTTTT,CSASPQGAVTGELFF,TRBV20-1,.,TRBJ2-2,TRBD1
TGTGCCAGCATTGGGGGAGACAGGGGGCGCCCCACAGATACGCAGTATTTT,CASIGGDRGRPTDTQYF,TRBV2,.,TRBJ2-3,TRBD1
TGCAGTGCTAGTGGGCAGGGGGGCGAAAAACTGTTTTTT,CSASGQGGEKLFF,TRBV20-1,once,TRBJ1-4,TRBD1
TGTGCCAGCACCCCGTCGGGTGGCACCAAAAACATTCAGTACTTC,CASTPSGGTKNIQYF,TRBV28,.,TRBJ2-4,.